Listed below are T cell receptor beta chains from one sample, sequenced in a study of T cells in Graves' hyperthyroidism and ophthalmopathy. TCRdb ran MiXCR on the multiplex PCR reads and lists one entry per CDR3 protein. The data show 250,000 to 300,000 distinct CDR3 sequences, with approximately 15% seen just once and around 58% held by the top ten. Sequenced input: blood. These receptors were collected from a woman aged 60-75 years with Graves' ophthalmopathy. The CDR3 runs from the conserved cysteine through the conserved F or W. D genes are given only for firm matches. Expanded clones get a size class; other rows say once, few or many, or leave the size out.

CDR3 protein: CSARVNYEQYF
CDR3 DNA: TGCAGTGCTAGAGTGAACTACGAGCAGTACTTC
clone size: -
V gene: TRBV20-1
J gene: TRBJ2-7
D gene: -

CDR3 protein: CASTQKGGAEQYF
CDR3 DNA: TGTGCCAGCACCCAGAAGGGGGGTGCCGAGCAGTACTTC
clone size: few
V gene: TRBV6-2/TRBV6-3
J gene: TRBJ2-7
D gene: -

CDR3 protein: CASSPTGIGNTIYF
CDR3 DNA: TGTGCCAGCAGCCCTACCGGGATTGGAAACACCATATATTTT
clone size: -
V gene: TRBV7-2
J gene: TRBJ1-3
D gene: -

CDR3 protein: CASSYFRDRASGEQFF
CDR3 DNA: TGTGCCAGTAGTTATTTCAGGGACAGGGCGTCAGGTGAGCAGTTCTTC
clone size: few
V gene: TRBV19
J gene: TRBJ2-1
D gene: TRBD1

CDR3 protein: CASRGQGGTDTQYF
CDR3 DNA: TGTGCCAGCCGAGGACAGGGAGGGACAGATACGCAGTATTTT
clone size: many
V gene: TRBV5-6
J gene: TRBJ2-3
D gene: -

CDR3 protein: CASSLSGRGNIQYF
CDR3 DNA: TGTGCCAGCAGCCTAAGCGGGCGAGGAAACATTCAGTACTTC
clone size: -
V gene: TRBV3-1
J gene: TRBJ2-4
D gene: -

CDR3 protein: CASSPRAARTEKLFF
CDR3 DNA: TGTGCCAGCAGCCCCCGGGCAGCGAGGACCGAAAAACTGTTTTTT
clone size: few
V gene: TRBV9
J gene: TRBJ1-4
D gene: -

CDR3 protein: CASSLKGTNYGYTF
CDR3 DNA: TGTGCCAGCAGCTTAAAGGGGACCAACTATGGCTACACCTTC
clone size: many
V gene: TRBV7-9
J gene: TRBJ1-2
D gene: -

CDR3 protein: CASSRTGQGLYEQYF
CDR3 DNA: TGTGCCAGCAGCCGTACGGGACAGGGGCTCTACGAGCAGTACTTC
clone size: many
V gene: TRBV12-3/TRBV12-4
J gene: TRBJ2-7
D gene: TRBD1

CDR3 protein: CASSSPSGTDTQYF
CDR3 DNA: TGTGCCAGCAGCTCCCCCAGCGGCACAGATACGCAGTATTTT
clone size: many
V gene: TRBV7-9
J gene: TRBJ2-3
D gene: -

CDR3 protein: CASRETGHPDTEAFF
CDR3 DNA: TGTGCCAGCAGGGAGACAGGCCATCCGGACACTGAAGCTTTCTTT
clone size: many
V gene: TRBV6-1
J gene: TRBJ1-1
D gene: -

CDR3 protein: CASTTRIQGPYYGYTF
CDR3 DNA: TGTGCCAGCACCACCCGGATACAGGGGCCTTACTATGGCTACACCTTC
clone size: -
V gene: TRBV7-8
J gene: TRBJ1-2
D gene: TRBD1

CDR3 protein: CASSSTGANTGELFF
CDR3 DNA: TGTGCCAGCAGTTCCACAGGGGCGAACACCGGGGAGCTGTTTTTT
clone size: many
V gene: TRBV28
J gene: TRBJ2-2
D gene: TRBD1

CDR3 protein: CASRVMLGTDTQYF
CDR3 DNA: TGTGCCAGCAGGGTGATGTTGGGAACAGATACGCAGTATTTT
clone size: few
V gene: TRBV27
J gene: TRBJ2-3
D gene: -

CDR3 protein: CAIPPRPYTGELFF
CDR3 DNA: TGTGCCATCCCGCCCAGGCCGTACACCGGGGAGCTGTTTTTT
clone size: many
V gene: TRBV3-1
J gene: TRBJ2-2
D gene: -

CDR3 protein: CASSPLEREDTGELFF
CDR3 DNA: TGTGCCAGCAGCCCCCTTGAGCGGGAGGACACCGGGGAGCTGTTTTTT
clone size: many
V gene: TRBV6-2/TRBV6-3
J gene: TRBJ2-2
D gene: TRBD2

CDR3 protein: CSASNRAYEQYF
CDR3 DNA: TGCAGTGCTAGCAACAGGGCCTACGAGCAGTACTTC
clone size: few
V gene: TRBV20-1
J gene: TRBJ2-7
D gene: -

CDR3 protein: CASSRFGTGKTQYF
CDR3 DNA: TGTGCCAGCAGCCGTTTCGGGACAGGCAAGACCCAGTACTTC
clone size: -
V gene: TRBV7-2
J gene: TRBJ2-5
D gene: TRBD1

CDR3 protein: CASSQDWVDPGEQYF
CDR3 DNA: TGTGCCAGCAGCCAGGACTGGGTGGATCCTGGCGAGCAGTACTTC
clone size: -
V gene: TRBV4-2
J gene: TRBJ2-7
D gene: -

CDR3 protein: CASRRSGGDYYEQYF
CDR3 DNA: TGTGCCAGCAGACGCAGCGGGGGGGACTACTACGAGCAGTACTTC
clone size: many
V gene: TRBV6-1
J gene: TRBJ2-7
D gene: TRBD2

CDR3 protein: CAGSQNSLGTGGNEQFF
CDR3 DNA: TGTGCCGGCAGCCAAAACTCATTGGGGACAGGGGGTAATGAGCAGTTCTTC
clone size: few
V gene: TRBV7-6
J gene: TRBJ2-1
D gene: TRBD1

CDR3 protein: CASSYPTGRNQPQHF
CDR3 DNA: TGTGCCAGCAGTTACCCTACAGGGCGCAATCAGCCCCAGCATTTT
clone size: many
V gene: TRBV6-2/TRBV6-3
J gene: TRBJ1-5
D gene: -

CDR3 protein: CASSLRGSNNEKLFF
CDR3 DNA: TGTGCCAGCAGTTTAAGAGGGAGCAATAATGAAAAACTGTTTTTT
clone size: many
V gene: TRBV12-3/TRBV12-4
J gene: TRBJ1-4
D gene: -

CDR3 protein: CSVVRDKDSGANVLTF
CDR3 DNA: TGCAGCGTTGTTAGGGATAAGGACTCTGGGGCCAACGTCCTGACTTTC
clone size: -
V gene: TRBV29-1
J gene: TRBJ2-6
D gene: -

CDR3 protein: CASSLDRLTEAFF
CDR3 DNA: TGTGCCAGCAGCCTGGACCGGTTGACTGAAGCTTTCTTT
clone size: many
V gene: TRBV6-1
J gene: TRBJ1-1
D gene: -

CDR3 protein: CASNLGGSVTYEQYF
CDR3 DNA: TGTGCCAGCAACTTGGGAGGGAGTGTCACCTACGAGCAGTACTTC
clone size: -
V gene: TRBV5-4
J gene: TRBJ2-7
D gene: TRBD2

CDR3 protein: CASNLQGPSTDTQYF
CDR3 DNA: TGTGCCAGCAACTTACAGGGGCCCAGCACAGATACGCAGTATTTT
clone size: once
V gene: TRBV6-2/TRBV6-3
J gene: TRBJ2-3
D gene: TRBD1

CDR3 protein: CSARDFTRDFYEQYF
CDR3 DNA: TGCAGTGCTAGAGATTTTACCAGGGACTTCTACGAGCAGTACTTC
clone size: many
V gene: TRBV20-1
J gene: TRBJ2-7
D gene: -

CDR3 protein: CASSADQGGNTEAFF
CDR3 DNA: TGTGCCAGCAGCGCGGACCAGGGGGGCAACACTGAAGCTTTCTTT
clone size: few
V gene: TRBV5-6
J gene: TRBJ1-1
D gene: TRBD1

CDR3 protein: CASSPWGLAGRNEQFF
CDR3 DNA: TGTGCCAGCAGCCCCTGGGGACTAGCGGGTCGCAATGAGCAGTTCTTC
clone size: many
V gene: TRBV7-9
J gene: TRBJ2-1
D gene: TRBD2

CDR3 protein: CASSLAHSYEQYF
CDR3 DNA: TGTGCCAGCAGCTTAGCGCATTCCTACGAGCAGTACTTC
clone size: many
V gene: TRBV7-9
J gene: TRBJ2-7
D gene: -

CDR3 protein: CASSVRDGRIGAGELFF
CDR3 DNA: TGTGCCAGCAGTGTACGTGATGGCAGGATCGGGGCCGGGGAGCTGTTTTTT
clone size: few
V gene: TRBV6-1
J gene: TRBJ2-2
D gene: -

CDR3 protein: CASSPWGAAHEQFF
CDR3 DNA: TGCGCCAGCAGCCCATGGGGAGCCGCGCATGAGCAGTTCTTC
clone size: -
V gene: TRBV5-1
J gene: TRBJ2-1
D gene: -

CDR3 protein: CASSLQTGQHTEAFF
CDR3 DNA: TGTGCCAGCTCACTCCAGACAGGGCAGCACACTGAAGCTTTCTTT
clone size: many
V gene: TRBV18
J gene: TRBJ1-1
D gene: TRBD1

CDR3 protein: CASSQWGGQSIPEAFF
CDR3 DNA: TGTGCCAGCAGCCAATGGGGGGGTCAAAGTATCCCTGAAGCTTTCTTT
clone size: few
V gene: TRBV4-2
J gene: TRBJ1-1
D gene: -

CDR3 protein: CSPDRADYGYTF
CDR3 DNA: TGCAGTCCGGACAGGGCGGACTATGGCTACACCTTC
clone size: -
V gene: TRBV20-1
J gene: TRBJ1-2
D gene: TRBD1

CDR3 protein: CASRPRASLGEQYF
CDR3 DNA: TGTGCCAGTAGGCCGCGGGCTAGTCTCGGCGAGCAGTACTTC
clone size: -
V gene: TRBV19
J gene: TRBJ2-7
D gene: -

CDR3 protein: CASTFGRANGYTF
CDR3 DNA: TGTGCCAGCACATTCGGCAGGGCCAATGGCTACACCTTC
clone size: many
V gene: TRBV12-3/TRBV12-4
J gene: TRBJ1-2
D gene: -

CDR3 protein: CSARRGSGSSYNEQFF
CDR3 DNA: TGCAGTGCTAGGAGGGGAAGCGGGAGCTCCTACAATGAGCAGTTCTTC
clone size: many
V gene: TRBV20-1
J gene: TRBJ2-1
D gene: TRBD2

CDR3 protein: CASSKAQTSGELFF
CDR3 DNA: TGTGCCAGCAGTAAAGCACAAACCTCCGGGGAGCTGTTTTTT
clone size: few
V gene: TRBV2
J gene: TRBJ2-2
D gene: -

CDR3 protein: CASSQDKLQETQYF
CDR3 DNA: TGCGCCAGCAGCCAAGATAAACTACAAGAGACCCAGTACTTC
clone size: many
V gene: TRBV4-1
J gene: TRBJ2-5
D gene: -

CDR3 protein: CSARGLAGVITDTQYF
CDR3 DNA: TGCAGTGCTAGAGGACTAGCGGGGGTGATCACAGATACGCAGTATTTT
clone size: many
V gene: TRBV20-1
J gene: TRBJ2-3
D gene: TRBD2

CDR3 protein: CSARVPAKNTGELFF
CDR3 DNA: TGCAGTGCTAGAGTGCCAGCCAAAAACACCGGGGAGCTGTTTTTT
clone size: -
V gene: TRBV20-1
J gene: TRBJ2-2
D gene: -

CDR3 protein: CASSYGLAKNIQYF
CDR3 DNA: TGTGCCAGCAGTTACGGGTTAGCCAAAAACATTCAGTACTTC
clone size: many
V gene: TRBV6-2/TRBV6-3
J gene: TRBJ2-4
D gene: -

CDR3 protein: CASRGPGTGRNTIYF
CDR3 DNA: TGTGCCAGCAGGGGACCGGGCACAGGGCGAAACACCATATATTTT
clone size: few
V gene: TRBV7-6
J gene: TRBJ1-3
D gene: -

CDR3 protein: CASSQELLGLIGGADTQYF
CDR3 DNA: TGTGCCAGCAGCCAAGAGCTCCTAGGACTAATAGGAGGGGCAGATACGCAGTATTTT
clone size: many
V gene: TRBV3-1
J gene: TRBJ2-3
D gene: -

CDR3 protein: CSATSRDRVYTEAFF
CDR3 DNA: TGCAGTGCTACGAGCCGGGACAGGGTTTACACTGAAGCTTTCTTT
clone size: -
V gene: TRBV20-1
J gene: TRBJ1-1
D gene: TRBD1

CDR3 protein: CSAREHQRDLFYNEQFF
CDR3 DNA: TGCAGTGCTAGAGAACACCAGCGGGACCTATTCTACAATGAGCAGTTCTTC
clone size: -
V gene: TRBV20-1
J gene: TRBJ2-1
D gene: TRBD2

CDR3 protein: CASSYSDDGEKLFF
CDR3 DNA: TGTGCCAGCAGTTACTCGGACGATGGGGAAAAACTGTTTTTT
clone size: many
V gene: TRBV6-6
J gene: TRBJ1-4
D gene: -